This TCR beta chain was captured by sequencing in a study of siplizumab effects on memory and regulatory T cells. Whole-study findings and limits: Greater diversity than memory cells seemed evident in naive T cells, which also appeared to be major alloresponse contributors. About 75-95% of proliferating CD4+ or CD8+ clones had no assignable naive or memory phenotype. Alloreactive CD4+ clones that could be mapped were on average approximately 69% Treg-derived with siplizumab, against about 25% in controls.

The ends lost 5 bases at V and 6 bases at J; junction bases unmatched: 5. The CDR3 consists of 15 residues. The V gene's germline CDR1 is SGHTA and CDR2 FQGNSA. This clone was found once. The target antigen is unknown. TCRdb keeps only in-frame clones here, not all; method: immunoSEQ multiplex PCR. The profile shows around 110,000 clones, roughly 94% of them singletons. Sample: non-Treg CD4+ T cells sorted from blood. V gene TRBV7-2 combines with J gene TRBJ2-4; TRBD2 aligns across 12 bases. This sequence was found in a human donor in good health. CDR3 nucleotides: TGTGCCAGCAGCCCACTAGCGGGGGGTAGAAACATTCAGTACTTC. Translating gives CASSPLAGGRNIQYF. Drawing the rest from reference TRBV7-2 and TRBJ2-4, the complete variable domain is GAGVSQSPSNKVTEKGKDVELRCDPISGHTALYWYRQSLGQGLEFLIYFQGNSAPDKSGLPSDRFSAERTGGSVSTLTIQRTQQEDSAVYLCASSPLAGGRNIQYFGAGTRLSVL.